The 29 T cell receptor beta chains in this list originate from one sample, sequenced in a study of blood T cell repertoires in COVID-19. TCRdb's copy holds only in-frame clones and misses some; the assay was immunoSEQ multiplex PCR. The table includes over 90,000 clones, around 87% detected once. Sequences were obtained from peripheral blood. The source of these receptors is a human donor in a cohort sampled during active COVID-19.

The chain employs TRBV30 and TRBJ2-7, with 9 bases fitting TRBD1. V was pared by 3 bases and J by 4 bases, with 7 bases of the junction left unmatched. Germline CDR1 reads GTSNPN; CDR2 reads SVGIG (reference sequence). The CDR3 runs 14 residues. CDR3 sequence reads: CAWSEGTGKYEQYF. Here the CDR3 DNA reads TGTGCCTGGAGCGAAGGGACAGGGAAATACGAGCAGTACTTC.

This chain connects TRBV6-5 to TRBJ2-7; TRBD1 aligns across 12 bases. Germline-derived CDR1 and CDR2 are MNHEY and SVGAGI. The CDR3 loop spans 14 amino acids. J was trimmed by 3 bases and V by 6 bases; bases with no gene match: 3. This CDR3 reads CASRGTGGLYEQYF. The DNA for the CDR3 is TGTGCCAGCAGGGGGACAGGGGGCCTCTACGAGCAGTACTTC.

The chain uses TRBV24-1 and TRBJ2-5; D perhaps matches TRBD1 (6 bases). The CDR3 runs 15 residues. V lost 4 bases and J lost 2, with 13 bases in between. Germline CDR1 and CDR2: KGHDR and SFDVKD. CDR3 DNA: TGTGCCACCAGTGAACCTAACAGGGAACAAGAGACCCAGTACTTC. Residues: CATSEPNREQETQYF.

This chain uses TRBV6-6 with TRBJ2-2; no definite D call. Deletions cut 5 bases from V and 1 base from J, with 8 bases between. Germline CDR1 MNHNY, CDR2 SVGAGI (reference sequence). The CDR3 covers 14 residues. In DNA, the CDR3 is TGTGCCAGCAGTCCCTACAGGAACACCGGGGAGCTGTTTTTT. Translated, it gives CASSPYRNTGELFF.

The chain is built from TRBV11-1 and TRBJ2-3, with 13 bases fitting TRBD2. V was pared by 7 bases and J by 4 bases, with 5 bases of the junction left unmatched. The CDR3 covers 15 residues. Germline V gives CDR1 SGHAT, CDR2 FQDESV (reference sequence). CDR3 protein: CASKGLAGRADTQYF. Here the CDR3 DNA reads TGTGCCAGCAAGGGACTAGCGGGGAGGGCAGATACGCAGTATTTT.

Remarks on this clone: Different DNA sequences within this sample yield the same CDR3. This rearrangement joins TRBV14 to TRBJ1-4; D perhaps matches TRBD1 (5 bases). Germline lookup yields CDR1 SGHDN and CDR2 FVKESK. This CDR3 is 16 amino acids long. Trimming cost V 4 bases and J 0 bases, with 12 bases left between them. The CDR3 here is CASSRSGGATNEKLFF. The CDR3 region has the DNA TGTGCCAGCAGCCGTTCAGGAGGGGCAACTAATGAAAAACTGTTTTTT. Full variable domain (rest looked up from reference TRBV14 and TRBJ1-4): EAGVTQFPSHSVIEKGQTVTLRCDPISGHDNLYWYRRVMGKEIKFLLHFVKESKQDESGMPNNRFLAERTGGTYSTLKVQPAELEDSGVYFCASSRSGGATNEKLFFGSGTQLSVL.

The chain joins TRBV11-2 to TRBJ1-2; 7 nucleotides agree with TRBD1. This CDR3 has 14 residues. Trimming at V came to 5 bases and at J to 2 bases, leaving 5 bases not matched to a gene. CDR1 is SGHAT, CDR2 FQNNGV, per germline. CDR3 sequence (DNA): TGTGCCAGCAGCCCCGGGACAGCAAACTATGGCTACACCTTC. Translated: CASSPGTANYGYTF.

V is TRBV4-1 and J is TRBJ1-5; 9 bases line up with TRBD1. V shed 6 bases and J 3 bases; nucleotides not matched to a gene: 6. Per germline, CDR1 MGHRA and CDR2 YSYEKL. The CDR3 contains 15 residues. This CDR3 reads CASSKQGANNQPQHF. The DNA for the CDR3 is TGCGCCAGCAGTAAACAGGGGGCCAACAATCAGCCCCAGCATTTT.

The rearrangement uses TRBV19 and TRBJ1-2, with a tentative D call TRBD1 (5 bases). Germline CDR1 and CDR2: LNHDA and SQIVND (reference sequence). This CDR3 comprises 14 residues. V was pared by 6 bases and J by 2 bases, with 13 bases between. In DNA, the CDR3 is TGTGCCAGTAGGGACGGGGGATCGAACTATGGCTACACCTTC. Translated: CASRDGGSNYGYTF.

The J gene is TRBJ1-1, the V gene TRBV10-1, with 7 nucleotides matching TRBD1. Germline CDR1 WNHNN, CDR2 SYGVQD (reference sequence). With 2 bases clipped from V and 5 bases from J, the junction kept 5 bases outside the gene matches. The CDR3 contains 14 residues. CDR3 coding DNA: TGCGCCAGCAGTGAGACAGGGGAGGTGACTGAAGCTTTCTTT. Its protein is CASSETGEVTEAFF.

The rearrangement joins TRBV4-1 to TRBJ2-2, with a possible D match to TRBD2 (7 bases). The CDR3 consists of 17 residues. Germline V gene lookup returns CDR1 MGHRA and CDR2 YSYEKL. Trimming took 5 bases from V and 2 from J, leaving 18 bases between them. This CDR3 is CASSAGVGGLNTGELFF. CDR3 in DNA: TGCGCCAGCAGCGCTGGCGTGGGGGGGCTTAACACCGGGGAGCTGTTTTTT.

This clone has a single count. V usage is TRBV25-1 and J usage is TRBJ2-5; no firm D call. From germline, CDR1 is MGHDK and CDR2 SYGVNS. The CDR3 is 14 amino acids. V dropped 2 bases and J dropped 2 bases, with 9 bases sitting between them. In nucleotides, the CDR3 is TGTGCCAGCAGTGAACCTGGCAGACAAGAGACCCAGTACTTC. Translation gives CASSEPGRQETQYF.

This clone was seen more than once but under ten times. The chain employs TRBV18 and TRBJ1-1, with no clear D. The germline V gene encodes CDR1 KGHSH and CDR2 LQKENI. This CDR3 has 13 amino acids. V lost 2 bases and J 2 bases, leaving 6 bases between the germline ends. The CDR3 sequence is CASSPGINTEAFF. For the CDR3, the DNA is TGTGCCAGCTCACCAGGCATAAACACTGAAGCTTTCTTT.

The CDR3 region has the DNA TGTGCCAGCAGGAAACCGGGACAGGAAAATGAAAAACTGTTTTTT. Protein: CASRKPGQENEKLFF. The J gene is TRBJ1-4, the V gene TRBV6-5, with TRBD1 matching over 8 bases. J lost 5 bases, V lost 6 bases, and 8 bases had no gene match. The CDR3 extends over 15 amino acids. The V gene's germline CDR1 is MNHEY and CDR2 SVGAGI.

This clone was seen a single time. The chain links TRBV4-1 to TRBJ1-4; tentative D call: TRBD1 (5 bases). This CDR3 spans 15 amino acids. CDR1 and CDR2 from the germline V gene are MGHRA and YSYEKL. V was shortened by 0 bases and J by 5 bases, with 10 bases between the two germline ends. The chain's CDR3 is CASSQDQGGNEKLFF. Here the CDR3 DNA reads TGCGCCAGCAGCCAAGATCAGGGAGGGAATGAAAAACTGTTTTTT.

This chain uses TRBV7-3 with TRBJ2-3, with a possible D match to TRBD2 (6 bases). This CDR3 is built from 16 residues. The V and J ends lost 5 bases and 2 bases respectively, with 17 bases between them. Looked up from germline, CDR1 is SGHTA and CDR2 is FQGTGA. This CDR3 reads CASSLSSPGVTDTQYF. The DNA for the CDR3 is TGTGCCAGCAGCCTATCCTCGCCGGGGGTCACAGATACGCAGTATTTT.

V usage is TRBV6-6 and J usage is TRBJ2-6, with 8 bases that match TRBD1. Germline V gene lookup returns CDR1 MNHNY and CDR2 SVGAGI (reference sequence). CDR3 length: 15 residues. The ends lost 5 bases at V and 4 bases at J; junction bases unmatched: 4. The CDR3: CASSAGGAGANVLTF. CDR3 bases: TGTGCCAGCAGTGCAGGGGGCGCCGGGGCCAACGTCCTGACTTTC.

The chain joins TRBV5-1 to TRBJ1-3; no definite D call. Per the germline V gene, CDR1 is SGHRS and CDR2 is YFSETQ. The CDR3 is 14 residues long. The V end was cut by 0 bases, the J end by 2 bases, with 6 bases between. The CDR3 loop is CASSLGQTGNTIYF. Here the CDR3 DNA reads TGCGCCAGCAGCTTGGGACAAACTGGAAACACCATATATTTT.

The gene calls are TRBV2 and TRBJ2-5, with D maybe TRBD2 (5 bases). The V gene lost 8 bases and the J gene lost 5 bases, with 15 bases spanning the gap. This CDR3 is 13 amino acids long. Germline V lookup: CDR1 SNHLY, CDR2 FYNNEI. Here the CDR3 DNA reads TGTGCCAGCTCCCGAAGCCCGGGGGAGACCCAGTACTTC. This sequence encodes CASSRSPGETQYF.

CDR3 sequence: CASSQESSHFGTETQYF. For the CDR3, the DNA is TGTGCCAGCAGCCAAGAGTCTAGCCATTTTGGTACGGAGACCCAGTACTTC. The chain uses TRBV14 and TRBJ2-5; D may be TRBD2 (5 bases). There are 17 residues in the CDR3. CDR1 is SGHDN and CDR2 is FVKESK in the germline V gene. V was cut by 0 bases and J by 5 bases, with 19 bases left in between.

In nucleotides, the CDR3 is TGTGCCAGCAGCTTGGGGGAGAAAAGACAGGGAGTCTCCTATAATTCACCCCTCCACTTT. This translates into CASSLGEKRQGVSYNSPLHF. The chain has TRBV5-4 and TRBJ1-6; 7 bases are shared with TRBD1. The CDR3 is 20 residues long. The germline V gene has CDR1 SGHNT and CDR2 YYREEE (reference sequence). V was clipped by 0 bases and J by 0 bases; unmatched bases: 12. Drawing the rest from reference TRBV5-4 and TRBJ1-6, the complete variable domain is ETGVTQSPTHLIKTRGQQVTLRCSSQSGHNTVSWYQQALGQGPQFIFQYYREEENGRGNFPPRFSGLQFPNYSSELNVNALELDDSALYLCASSLGEKRQGVSYNSPLHFGNGTRLTVT.

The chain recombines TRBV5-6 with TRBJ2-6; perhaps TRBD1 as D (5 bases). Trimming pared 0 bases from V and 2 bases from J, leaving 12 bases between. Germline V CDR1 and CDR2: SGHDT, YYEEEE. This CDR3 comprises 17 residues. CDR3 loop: CASSLDRIVAGANVLTF. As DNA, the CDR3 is TGTGCCAGCAGCTTGGACAGGATTGTTGCTGGGGCCAACGTCCTGACTTTC.

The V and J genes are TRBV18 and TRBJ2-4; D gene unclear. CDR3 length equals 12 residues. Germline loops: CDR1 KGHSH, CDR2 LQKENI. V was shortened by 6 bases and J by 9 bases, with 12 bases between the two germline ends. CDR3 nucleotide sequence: TGTGCCAGCTCCCAAGGCGGTCGCATTCAGTACTTC. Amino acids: CASSQGGRIQYF.

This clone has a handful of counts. The CDR3 region is CASRANTGQGNQPQHF. Written as DNA, the CDR3 is TGTGCCAGCAGGGCTAATACGGGACAGGGAAATCAGCCCCAGCATTTT. This chain uses TRBV2 with TRBJ1-5, with 9 bases that match TRBD1. Germline values: CDR1 SNHLY, CDR2 FYNNEI. The junction had 10 bases not matched to a gene; V was cut back by 6 bases and J by 4 bases. This CDR3 is 16 amino acids long.

The CDR3 DNA follows: TGTGCCAGCAGCTTAGCTGGACAGGGGGCGGTCGGGGAGCTGTTTTTT. Its translation: CASSLAGQGAVGELFF. The genes are TRBV5-4 and TRBJ2-2, with 11 bases matching TRBD1. V was pared by 2 bases and J by 7 bases, with 7 bases of the junction left unmatched. Looked up from germline, CDR1 is SGHNT and CDR2 is YYREEE (reference sequence). The CDR3 has 16 residues.

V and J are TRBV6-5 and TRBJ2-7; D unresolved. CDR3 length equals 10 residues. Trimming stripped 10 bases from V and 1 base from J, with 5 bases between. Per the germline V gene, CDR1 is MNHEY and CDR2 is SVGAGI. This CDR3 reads CATTSYEQYF. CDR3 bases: TGTGCCACGACATCCTACGAGCAGTACTTC.

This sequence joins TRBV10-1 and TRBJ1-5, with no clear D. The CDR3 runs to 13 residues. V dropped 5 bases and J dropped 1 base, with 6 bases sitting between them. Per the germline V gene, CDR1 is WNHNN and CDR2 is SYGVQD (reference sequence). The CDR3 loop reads CASSQHSNQPQHF. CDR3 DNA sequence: TGCGCCAGCAGTCAACACAGCAATCAGCCCCAGCATTTT.

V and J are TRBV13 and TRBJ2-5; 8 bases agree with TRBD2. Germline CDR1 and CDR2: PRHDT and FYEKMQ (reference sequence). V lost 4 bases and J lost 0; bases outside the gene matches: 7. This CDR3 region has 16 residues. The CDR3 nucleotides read TGTGCCAGCAGCTGGGTGGGCGGGGGGCACCAAGAGACCCAGTACTTC. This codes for CASSWVGGGHQETQYF.

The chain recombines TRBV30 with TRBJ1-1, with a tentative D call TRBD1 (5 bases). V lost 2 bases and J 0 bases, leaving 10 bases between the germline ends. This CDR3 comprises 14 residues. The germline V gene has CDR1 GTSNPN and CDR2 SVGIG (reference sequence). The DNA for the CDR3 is TGTGCCTGGAGTACAGAAGGGGTGAACACTGAAGCTTTCTTT. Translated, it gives CAWSTEGVNTEAFF.